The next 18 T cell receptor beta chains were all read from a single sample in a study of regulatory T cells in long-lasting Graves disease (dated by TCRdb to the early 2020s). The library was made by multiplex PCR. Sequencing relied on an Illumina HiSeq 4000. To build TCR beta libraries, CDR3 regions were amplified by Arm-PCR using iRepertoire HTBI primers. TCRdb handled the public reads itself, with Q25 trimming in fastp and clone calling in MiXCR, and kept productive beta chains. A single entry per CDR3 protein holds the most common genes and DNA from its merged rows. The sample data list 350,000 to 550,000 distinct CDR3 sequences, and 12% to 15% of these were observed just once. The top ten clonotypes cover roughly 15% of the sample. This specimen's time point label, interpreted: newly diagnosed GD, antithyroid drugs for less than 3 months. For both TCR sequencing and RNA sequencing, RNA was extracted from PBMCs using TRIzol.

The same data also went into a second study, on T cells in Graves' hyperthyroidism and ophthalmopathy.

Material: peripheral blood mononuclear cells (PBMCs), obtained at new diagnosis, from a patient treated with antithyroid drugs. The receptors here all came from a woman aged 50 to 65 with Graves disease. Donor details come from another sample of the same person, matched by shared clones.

The DNA for the CDR3 is TGTGCCAGCAGCTTAGTCCGGGACAGGGGACTAGCGGACAACACCGGGGAGCTGTTTTTT. This translates into CASSLVRDRGLADNTGELFF. This rearrangement joins TRBV7-6 to TRBJ2-2, with TRBD2 as a possible D gene (11 bases). The germline V and J ends were trimmed by 1 base and 2 bases, with 23 bases remaining between them. This CDR3 is 20 amino acids long. CDR1 SGHVS and CDR2 FNYEAQ come from the germline V gene.

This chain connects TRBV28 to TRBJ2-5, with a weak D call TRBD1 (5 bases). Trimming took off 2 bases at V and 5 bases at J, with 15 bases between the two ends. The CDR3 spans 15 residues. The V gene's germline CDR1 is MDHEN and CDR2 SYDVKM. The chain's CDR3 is CASSLEVAGAETQYF. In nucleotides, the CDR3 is TGTGCCAGCAGTTTAGAGGTCGCTGGGGCGGAGACCCAGTACTTC.

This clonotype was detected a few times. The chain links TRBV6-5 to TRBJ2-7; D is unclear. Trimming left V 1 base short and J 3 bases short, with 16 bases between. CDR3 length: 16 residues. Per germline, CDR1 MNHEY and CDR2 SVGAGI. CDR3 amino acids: CASSYWRNDRNYEQYF. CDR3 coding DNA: TGTGCCAGCAGTTACTGGAGAAACGATCGTAACTACGAGCAGTACTTC.

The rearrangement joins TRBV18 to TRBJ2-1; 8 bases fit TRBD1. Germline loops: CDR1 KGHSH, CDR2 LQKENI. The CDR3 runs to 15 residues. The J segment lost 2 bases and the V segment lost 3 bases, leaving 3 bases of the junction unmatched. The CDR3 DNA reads TGTGCCAGCTCACCGGACAGGGTGGCCTACAATGAGCAGTTCTTC. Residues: CASSPDRVAYNEQFF.

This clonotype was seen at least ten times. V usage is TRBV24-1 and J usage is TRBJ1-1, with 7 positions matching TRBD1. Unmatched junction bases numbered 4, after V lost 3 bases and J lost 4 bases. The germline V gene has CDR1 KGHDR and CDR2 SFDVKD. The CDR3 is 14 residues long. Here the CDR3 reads CATSDTGDSTEAFF. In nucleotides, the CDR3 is TGTGCCACCAGTGATACAGGGGATTCCACTGAAGCTTTCTTT.

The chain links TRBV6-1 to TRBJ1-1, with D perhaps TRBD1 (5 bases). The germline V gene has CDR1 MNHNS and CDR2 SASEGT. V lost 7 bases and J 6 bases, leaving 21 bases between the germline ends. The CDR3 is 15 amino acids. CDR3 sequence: CASKVGTLKLAEAFF. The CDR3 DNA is TGTGCCAGCAAGGTTGGGACGTTAAAGCTCGCTGAAGCTTTCTTT.

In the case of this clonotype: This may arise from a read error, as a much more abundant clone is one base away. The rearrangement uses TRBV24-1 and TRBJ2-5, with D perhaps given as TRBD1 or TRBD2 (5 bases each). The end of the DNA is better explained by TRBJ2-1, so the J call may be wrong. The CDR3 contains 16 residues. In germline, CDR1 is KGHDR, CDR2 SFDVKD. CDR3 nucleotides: TGTGCCACCAGTGATTCGGGACCCGGATTCTACAATGGGCAGTTCTTC. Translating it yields CATSDSGPGFYNGQFF.

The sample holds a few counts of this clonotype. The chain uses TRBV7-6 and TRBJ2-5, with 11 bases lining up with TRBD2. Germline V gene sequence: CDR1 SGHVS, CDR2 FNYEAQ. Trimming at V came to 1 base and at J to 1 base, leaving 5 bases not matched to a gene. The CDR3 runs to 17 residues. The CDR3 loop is CASSLEAGLAAQETQYF. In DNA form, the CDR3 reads TGTGCCAGCAGCTTAGAGGCGGGACTAGCGGCCCAAGAGACCCAGTACTTC. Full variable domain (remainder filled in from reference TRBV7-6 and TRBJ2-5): GAGVSQSPRYKVTKRGQDVALRCDPISGHVSLYWYRQALGQGPEFLTYFNYEAQQDKSGLPNDRFSAERPEGSISTLTIQRTEQRDSAMYRCASSLEAGLAAQETQYFGPGTRLLVL.

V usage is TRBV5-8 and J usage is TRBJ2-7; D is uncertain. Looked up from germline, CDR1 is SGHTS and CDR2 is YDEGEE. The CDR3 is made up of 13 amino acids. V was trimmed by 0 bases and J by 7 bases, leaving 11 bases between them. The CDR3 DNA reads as TGTGCCAGCAGCTTGGATCTTCCCGGGGAGCAGTACTTC. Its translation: CASSLDLPGEQYF.

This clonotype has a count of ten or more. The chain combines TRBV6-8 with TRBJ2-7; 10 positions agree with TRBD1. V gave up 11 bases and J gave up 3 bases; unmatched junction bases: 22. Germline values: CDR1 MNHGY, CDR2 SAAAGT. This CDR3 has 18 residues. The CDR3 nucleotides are TGTGCCGGAAGCCGGGACAGGGGTTCCACTACGAACGGCTACGAGCAGTACTTC. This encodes CAGSRDRGSTTNGYEQYF.

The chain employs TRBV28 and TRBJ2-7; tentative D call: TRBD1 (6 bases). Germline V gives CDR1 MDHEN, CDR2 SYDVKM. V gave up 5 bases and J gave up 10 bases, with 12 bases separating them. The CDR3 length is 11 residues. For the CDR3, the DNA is TGTGCCAGCAGTCTAGACAGGAAACAGTACTTC. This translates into CASSLDRKQYF.

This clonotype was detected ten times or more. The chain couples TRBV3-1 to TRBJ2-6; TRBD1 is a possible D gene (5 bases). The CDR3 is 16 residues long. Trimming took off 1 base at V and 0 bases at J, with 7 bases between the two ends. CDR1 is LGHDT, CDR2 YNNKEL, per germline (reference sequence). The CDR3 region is CASSQVRGSGANVLTF. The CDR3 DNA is TGTGCCAGCAGCCAAGTTAGGGGCTCTGGGGCCAACGTCCTGACTTTC.

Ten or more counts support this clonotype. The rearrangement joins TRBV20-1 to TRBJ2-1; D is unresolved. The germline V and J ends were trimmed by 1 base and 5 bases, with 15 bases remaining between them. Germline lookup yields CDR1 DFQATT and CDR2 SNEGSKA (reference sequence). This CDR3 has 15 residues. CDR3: CSARGVNPRDNEQFF. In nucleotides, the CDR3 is TGCAGTGCTAGAGGTGTGAATCCCCGGGACAATGAGCAGTTCTTC.

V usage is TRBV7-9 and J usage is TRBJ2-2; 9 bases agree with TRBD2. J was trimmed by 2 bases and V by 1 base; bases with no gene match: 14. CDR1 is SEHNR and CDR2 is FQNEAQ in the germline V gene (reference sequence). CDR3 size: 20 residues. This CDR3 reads CASSLVNSGSERINTGELFF. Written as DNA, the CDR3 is TGTGCCAGCAGCTTAGTGAATAGCGGGAGTGAGCGGATAAACACCGGGGAGCTGTTTTTT.

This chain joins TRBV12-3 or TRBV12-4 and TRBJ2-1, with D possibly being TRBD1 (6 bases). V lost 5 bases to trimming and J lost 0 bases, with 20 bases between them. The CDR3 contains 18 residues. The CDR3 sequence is CASSPSSGTHLSYNEQFF. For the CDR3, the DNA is TGTGCCAGCAGTCCCTCATCCGGGACACACCTCTCCTACAATGAGCAGTTCTTC.

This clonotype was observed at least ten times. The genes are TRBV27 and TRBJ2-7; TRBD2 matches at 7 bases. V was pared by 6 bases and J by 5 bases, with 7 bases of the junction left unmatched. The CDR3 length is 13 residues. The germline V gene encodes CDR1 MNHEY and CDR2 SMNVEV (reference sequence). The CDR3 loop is CASRRGSGDEQYF. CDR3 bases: TGTGCCAGCAGGCGCGGGAGCGGTGACGAGCAGTACTTC.

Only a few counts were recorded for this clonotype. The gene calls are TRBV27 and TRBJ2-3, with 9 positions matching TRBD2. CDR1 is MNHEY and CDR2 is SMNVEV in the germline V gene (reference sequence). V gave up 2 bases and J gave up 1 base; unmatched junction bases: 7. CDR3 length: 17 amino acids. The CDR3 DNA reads TGTGCCAGCAGTTTAGTTAGCGGGAGAAGAGGCACAGATACGCAGTATTTT. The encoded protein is CASSLVSGRRGTDTQYF.

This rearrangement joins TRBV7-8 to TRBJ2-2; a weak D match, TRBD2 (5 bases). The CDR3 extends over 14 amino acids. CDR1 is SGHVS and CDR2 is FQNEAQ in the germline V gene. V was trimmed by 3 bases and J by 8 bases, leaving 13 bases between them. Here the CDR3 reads CASSFELVRGELFF. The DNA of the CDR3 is TGTGCCAGCAGCTTCGAACTAGTACGAGGGGAGCTGTTTTTT. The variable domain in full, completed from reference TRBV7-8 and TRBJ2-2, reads GAGVSQSPRYKVAKRGQDVALRCDPISGHVSLFWYQQALGQGPEFLTYFQNEAQLDKSGLPSDRFFAERPEGSVSTLKIQRTQQEDSAVYLCASSFELVRGELFFGEGSRLTVL.